This T cell receptor beta chain was found in a study of blood T cells in healthy people across ages. As for the study in general: Capture via template switching afforded approximately one barcoded beta molecule per two T cells.

The table lists this clonotype with many counts. Its antigen is not known. Whole-study findings and limits: Unsorted PBMCs ruled out conclusive naive versus antigen-experienced comparison. A strong correlation between TCR beta diversity and naive T cell percentage was seen.

With 2 bases clipped from V and 5 bases from J, the junction kept 6 bases outside the gene matches. Germline V lookup: CDR1 SGHTA, CDR2 FQGNSA. The length of the CDR3 is 15 residues. Primers used in a second PCR of roughly 6 to 12 cycles were a sample-barcoded 5' primer and a J-beta primer mix. MiXCR was run by TCRdb on the 5' RACE reads, yielding one entry per CDR3 protein. Found here are roughly 500,000 distinct CDR3 sequences, roughly 29% of them singletons; the top ten hold approximately 18%. Material: blood. This sequence joins TRBV7-2 and TRBJ2-5, with TRBD1 identical over 9 bases. This clonotype was sampled from a woman aged 70 to 79 in good health. CDR3 nucleotides: TGTGCCAGCAGCTTAACAGGGGGCAGAAGGGAGACCCAGTACTTC. It is translated as CASSLTGGRRETQYF.